This T cell receptor beta chain was obtained from a study of cytomegalovirus exposure and HLA in healthy donors. Whole-study findings and limits: Productive rates of about 90% or about 30% were seen for most TCR beta V segments in an earlier analysis. The authors judged a highly shared variant cluster likely a sequencing artifact.

Both 60 Vbeta primers and 13 Jbeta primers went into the PCR. The protocol was immunoSEQ multiplex PCR, while the TCRdb copy is restricted to in-frame clones and leaves out a portion. The sample carries about 130,000 clones, roughly two thirds recorded once. This clone has a single count. Its antigen is undetermined. Trimming left V 2 bases short and J 2 bases short, with 4 bases between. This CDR3 is 14 amino acids long. Germline assignment: CDR1 SGHTA and CDR2 FQGTGA. The sequenced sample was PBMCs. The rearrangement links TRBV7-3 to TRBJ2-6; no firm D call. The sequence was obtained from a young man in good health and CMV-seropositive. The CDR3 nucleotides are TGTGCCAGCAGCTTAGTCGCTGGGGCCAACGTCCTGACTTTC. Residues: CASSLVAGANVLTF.